This TCR beta chain was documented in a study of blood T cell repertoires in COVID-19. Germline CDR1 is SGHNT and CDR2 is YENEEA. The CDR3 extends over 16 amino acids. J was trimmed by 1 base and V by 5 bases; bases with no gene match: 7. Seattle cases were enrolled at active infection and followed longitudinally. Data came from immunoSEQ multiplex PCR; TCRdb stores just in-frame clones and leaves some out. The table has approximately 300,000 clones, about 90% seen once. This clone was found once. Sequencing was done on a sample of peripheral blood. This rearrangement joins TRBV11-3 to TRBJ2-2; the match to TRBD2 covers 7 bases. This clonotype was sampled from a woman aged 40 to 50 with COVID-19, enrolled during active disease. The CDR3 DNA is TGTGCCAGCAGCCCCGGACTAGATGGGAACACCGGGGAGCTGTTTTTT. Its protein product is CASSPGLDGNTGELFF. Filled out from reference TRBV11-3 and TRBJ2-2, the complete variable domain reads EAGVVQSPRYKIIEKKQPVAFWCNPISGHNTLYWYLQNLGQGPELLIRYENEEAVDDSQLPKDRFSAERLKGVDSTLKIQPAELGDSAVYLCASSPGLDGNTGELFFGEGSRLTVL.